These T cell receptor beta chains were read from a single sample in a study of cytomegalovirus exposure and HLA in healthy donors. TCRdb's copy holds only in-frame clones and misses some; the assay was immunoSEQ multiplex PCR. Of about 130,000 clones listed, about three quarters were seen once; the top ten hold around 1.9%. The sample was PBMCs. The receptors originated from a woman aged 40 to 50 in good health and CMV-seronegative. The CDR3 runs from the conserved cysteine through the conserved F or W. A D gene is named only where the DNA matches it firmly. Only part of the rows carry a size: once, few, many, or a class if the clone is expanded.

CDR3 DNA: TGTGCCATCAGTGAGTGGGAGGAGACTAACTATGGCTACACCTTC
CDR3 protein: CAISEWEETNYGYTF
D gene: NA
V gene: TRBV10-3
J gene: TRBJ1-2
clone size: NA

CDR3 DNA: TGTGCCAGCAAGGGCAGGGGCTACTACGAGCAGTACTTC
CDR3 protein: CASKGRGYYEQYF
D gene: NA
V gene: TRBV27
J gene: TRBJ2-7
clone size: NA

CDR3 DNA: TGTGCCTGGTCCCGAGGGGGAGATAGCACAGATACGCAGTATTTT
CDR3 protein: CAWSRGGDSTDTQYF
D gene: NA
V gene: TRBV30
J gene: TRBJ2-3
clone size: NA

CDR3 DNA: TGTGCCAGCAGCTTGGGTTACGAGGAGACCCAGTACTTC
CDR3 protein: CASSLGYEETQYF
D gene: NA
V gene: TRBV5-6
J gene: TRBJ2-5
clone size: NA

CDR3 DNA: TGTGCCAGCAGTTACTCGGTCAGGGGGTCGGGTGGAAACACCATATATTTT
CDR3 protein: CASSYSVRGSGGNTIYF
D gene: TRBD1
V gene: TRBV6-7
J gene: TRBJ1-3
clone size: once

CDR3 DNA: TGTGCCAGCTCCCCGTCAGTCTCGGGAAACACCATATATTTT
CDR3 protein: CASSPSVSGNTIYF
D gene: NA
V gene: TRBV18
J gene: TRBJ1-3
clone size: NA

CDR3 DNA: TGTGCCAGCGGCCCCGGGACAGGGGCTGAAGCTTTCTTT
CDR3 protein: CASGPGTGAEAFF
D gene: TRBD1
V gene: TRBV25-1
J gene: TRBJ1-1
clone size: NA

CDR3 DNA: TGTGCCAGTATTGGGGGACAGTACTATGGCTACACCTTC
CDR3 protein: CASIGGQYYGYTF
D gene: TRBD1
V gene: TRBV19
J gene: TRBJ1-2
clone size: NA

CDR3 DNA: TGTGCCAGCAGTGACCGGGACAGGGGGAAAGATACGCAGTATTTT
CDR3 protein: CASSDRDRGKDTQYF
D gene: TRBD1
V gene: TRBV25-1
J gene: TRBJ2-3
clone size: NA

CDR3 DNA: TGTGCCAGCAGTTCCAGACTAGCGGGGGGGGTCAATGAGCAGTTCTTC
CDR3 protein: CASSSRLAGGVNEQFF
D gene: TRBD2
V gene: TRBV27
J gene: TRBJ2-1
clone size: NA

CDR3 DNA: TGTGCCAGCAGTTTGGGGCAGTCCTACGAGCAGTACTTC
CDR3 protein: CASSLGQSYEQYF
D gene: NA
V gene: TRBV28
J gene: TRBJ2-7
clone size: NA

CDR3 DNA: TGTGCCAGCAGCTCGCAGGGGGTCGAGCAGTACTTC
CDR3 protein: CASSSQGVEQYF
D gene: TRBD1
V gene: TRBV2
J gene: TRBJ2-7
clone size: NA

CDR3 DNA: TGTGCCAGCAGTCCCCCTGGGGCCTCCCTCTACGAGCAGTACTTC
CDR3 protein: CASSPPGASLYEQYF
D gene: NA
V gene: TRBV28
J gene: TRBJ2-7
clone size: once

CDR3 DNA: TGTGCCAGCTCACCAGGAGGGGGCCCGGGCCAAGAGACCCAGTACTTC
CDR3 protein: CASSPGGGPGQETQYF
D gene: NA
V gene: TRBV18
J gene: TRBJ2-5
clone size: NA

CDR3 DNA: TGCGCCAGCAGCTTGGTTCCGGGACAGGGGGCTTACGAGCAGTACTTC
CDR3 protein: CASSLVPGQGAYEQYF
D gene: TRBD1
V gene: TRBV5-1
J gene: TRBJ2-7
clone size: NA

CDR3 DNA: TGTGCCAGCAGTGAGGACAGGGCCCCCGGGGAGCTGTTTTTT
CDR3 protein: CASSEDRAPGELFF
D gene: TRBD1
V gene: TRBV28
J gene: TRBJ2-2
clone size: NA

CDR3 DNA: TGTGCCAGCAGCCTGCGGAAGGGACAGGGTTGGGGCACAGATACGCAGTATTTT
CDR3 protein: CASSLRKGQGWGTDTQYF
D gene: TRBD1
V gene: TRBV5-6
J gene: TRBJ2-3
clone size: NA

CDR3 DNA: TGCGCCAGCAGCTTGGATACAGGGGGCGACGGCTACACCTTC
CDR3 protein: CASSLDTGGDGYTF
D gene: TRBD1
V gene: TRBV5-1
J gene: TRBJ1-2
clone size: NA

CDR3 DNA: TGTGCCAGCTCACCGTTCCGGACAGATAATTCACCCCTCCACTTT
CDR3 protein: CASSPFRTDNSPLHF
D gene: NA
V gene: TRBV18
J gene: TRBJ1-6
clone size: NA

CDR3 DNA: TGCGCCAGCAGTGGTGACAGAACCTCTGGAAACACCATATATTTT
CDR3 protein: CASSGDRTSGNTIYF
D gene: NA
V gene: TRBV10-2
J gene: TRBJ1-3
clone size: NA

CDR3 DNA: TGTGCCAGCAACAAACAGTTAGGTGATTCACCCCTCCACTTT
CDR3 protein: CASNKQLGDSPLHF
D gene: NA
V gene: TRBV28
J gene: TRBJ1-6
clone size: once

CDR3 DNA: TGTGCCAGCAGCTTTGGGGCTGGGAACGAGCAGTACTTC
CDR3 protein: CASSFGAGNEQYF
D gene: NA
V gene: TRBV5-6
J gene: TRBJ2-7
clone size: NA

CDR3 DNA: TGTGCCACCAGCAGAGAGGCAGGGGTCCACAATGAGCAGTTCTTC
CDR3 protein: CATSREAGVHNEQFF
D gene: NA
V gene: TRBV15
J gene: TRBJ2-1
clone size: NA

CDR3 DNA: TGTGCCAGCAGTGAAGGCAGGGTGGTCTACGAGCAGTACTTC
CDR3 protein: CASSEGRVVYEQYF
D gene: NA
V gene: TRBV2
J gene: TRBJ2-7
clone size: NA

CDR3 DNA: TGTGCCAGCAGCGCCCGGGACTCTGATGAGCAGTTCTTC
CDR3 protein: CASSARDSDEQFF
D gene: NA
V gene: TRBV11-3
J gene: TRBJ2-1
clone size: few

CDR3 DNA: TGTGCCAGCAGTCCAGGGGCTACCTCTGGGGCCAACGTCCTGACTTTC
CDR3 protein: CASSPGATSGANVLTF
D gene: NA
V gene: TRBV28
J gene: TRBJ2-6
clone size: NA

CDR3 DNA: TGTGCCAGTAGTCTTGGGACAGGAAATAGCAATCAGCCCCAGCATTTT
CDR3 protein: CASSLGTGNSNQPQHF
D gene: TRBD1
V gene: TRBV19
J gene: TRBJ1-5
clone size: NA

CDR3 DNA: TGTGCCAGCAATTCCGGGTCAGCATACAACGTCCTGACTTTC
CDR3 protein: CASNSGSAYNVLTF
D gene: NA
V gene: TRBV7-9
J gene: TRBJ2-6
clone size: NA

CDR3 DNA: TGTGCCAGCAGCCAAGACCGGGGAAATCAGCCCCAGCATTTT
CDR3 protein: CASSQDRGNQPQHF
D gene: NA
V gene: TRBV4-2
J gene: TRBJ1-5
clone size: NA

CDR3 DNA: TGTGCCAGCAGTGTACAGGGGCCCAATCAGCCCCAGCATTTT
CDR3 protein: CASSVQGPNQPQHF
D gene: TRBD1
V gene: TRBV28
J gene: TRBJ1-5
clone size: NA

CDR3 DNA: TGTGCCAGCAGTTACACTAGAAGCTCCTACGAGCAGTACTTC
CDR3 protein: CASSYTRSSYEQYF
D gene: NA
V gene: TRBV6-5
J gene: TRBJ2-7
clone size: NA

CDR3 DNA: TGTGCCAGCAGTTTGTTTCAGGGGGCGTCTAGCACTGAAGCTTTCTTT
CDR3 protein: CASSLFQGASSTEAFF
D gene: TRBD1
V gene: TRBV6-5
J gene: TRBJ1-1
clone size: NA

CDR3 DNA: TGTGCCAGCAGCTCCCTCCGGGGGGTCTCCTACGAGCAGTACTTC
CDR3 protein: CASSSLRGVSYEQYF
D gene: TRBD2
V gene: TRBV7-2
J gene: TRBJ2-7
clone size: once

CDR3 DNA: TGTGCCAGCAGTTACTCTGGGACAAGATCAACTGAAGCTTTCTTT
CDR3 protein: CASSYSGTRSTEAFF
D gene: NA
V gene: TRBV6-5
J gene: TRBJ1-1
clone size: NA